The 7 T cell receptor beta chains given below trace back to one sample, sequenced in a study of T cell responses to AZD1222 COVID-19 vaccine. Here immunoSEQ multiplex PCR was the method, and the copy in TCRdb shows in-frame clones only, minus some. The sample lists about 42,000 clones; about 87% were seen once. The sample was peripheral blood, taken 28 days after the second AZD1222 dose. The receptor set was obtained from an adult who received the AZD1222 COVID-19 vaccine.

The gene calls are TRBV5-6 and TRBJ1-6, with D perhaps TRBD1 (6 bases). Trimming removed 3 bases from V and 7 bases from J, with 17 bases in between. The germline V gene encodes CDR1 SGHDT and CDR2 YYEEEE. The CDR3 contains 16 residues. The CDR3 loop reads CASSSRVQGLNSPLHF. Written as DNA, the CDR3 is TGTGCCAGCAGCTCCCGAGTACAGGGTTTAAATTCACCCCTCCACTTT.

In its sample, this clone was seen a few times. The rearrangement joins TRBV27 to TRBJ1-5; TRBD1 agrees at 7 bases. The V gene end was trimmed by 6 bases and the J gene end by 5 bases; junction bases not matched to a gene: 13. The CDR3 runs to 16 residues. Germline V CDR1 and CDR2: MNHEY, SMNVEV (reference sequence). The CDR3 region has the DNA TGTGCCAGCAGCCCCCTCTGGACAGGTCTTCATCAGCCCCAGCATTTT. Translating gives CASSPLWTGLHQPQHF.

This clone was counted only a few times. The chain employs TRBV5-1 and TRBJ2-2, with D possibly called TRBD1 or TRBD2 (5 bases each). The CDR3 is 17 amino acids. V lost 4 bases to trimming and J lost 2 bases, with 18 bases between them. The V gene's germline CDR1 is SGHRS and CDR2 YFSETQ. CDR3 bases: TGCGCCAGCAGCATATACACGGGACCCAGAAACACCGGGGAGCTGTTTTTT. It codes for CASSIYTGPRNTGELFF.

A single count supports this clone. V and J are TRBV5-1 and TRBJ1-2; TRBD1 is a possible D gene (6 bases). Germline loops: CDR1 SGHRS, CDR2 YFSETQ. The CDR3 has 14 residues. The V end was cut by 5 bases, the J end by 4 bases, with 15 bases between. CDR3 in amino acids: CASRWTDDLYGYTF. CDR3 in DNA: TGCGCCAGCAGGTGGACAGATGACCTCTATGGCTACACCTTC.

V is TRBV14 and J is TRBJ2-7; D is ambiguous. The length of the CDR3 is 16 residues. Germline V gene data show CDR1 as SGHDN and CDR2 as FVKESK. V lost 0 bases and J 5 bases, leaving 17 bases between the germline ends. The CDR3 DNA is TGTGCCAGCAGCCAAGATAGGTGGCAAGCGTGGCACGAGCAGTACTTC. Residues: CASSQDRWQAWHEQYF.

V gene TRBV5-4 combines with J gene TRBJ1-1; no clear D gene. This CDR3 region has 14 residues. V gave up 4 bases and J gave up 6 bases, with 16 bases separating them. Germline CDR1 is SGHNT and CDR2 is YYREEE (reference sequence). Here the CDR3 DNA reads TGTGCCAGCAGCGTCAGCCATGAGGCCGCTGAAGCTTTCTTT. Translating gives CASSVSHEAAEAFF.

This clone was detected only once. The V and J genes are TRBV5-6 and TRBJ2-7; no reliable D call. Trimming left V 2 bases short and J 0 bases short, with 15 bases between. CDR3 length equals 16 residues. Germline-derived CDR1 and CDR2 are SGHDT and YYEEEE. The chain's CDR3 is CASSFTPDGSSYEQYF. CDR3 sequence (DNA): TGTGCCAGCAGCTTTACCCCGGACGGTAGCTCCTACGAGCAGTACTTC.